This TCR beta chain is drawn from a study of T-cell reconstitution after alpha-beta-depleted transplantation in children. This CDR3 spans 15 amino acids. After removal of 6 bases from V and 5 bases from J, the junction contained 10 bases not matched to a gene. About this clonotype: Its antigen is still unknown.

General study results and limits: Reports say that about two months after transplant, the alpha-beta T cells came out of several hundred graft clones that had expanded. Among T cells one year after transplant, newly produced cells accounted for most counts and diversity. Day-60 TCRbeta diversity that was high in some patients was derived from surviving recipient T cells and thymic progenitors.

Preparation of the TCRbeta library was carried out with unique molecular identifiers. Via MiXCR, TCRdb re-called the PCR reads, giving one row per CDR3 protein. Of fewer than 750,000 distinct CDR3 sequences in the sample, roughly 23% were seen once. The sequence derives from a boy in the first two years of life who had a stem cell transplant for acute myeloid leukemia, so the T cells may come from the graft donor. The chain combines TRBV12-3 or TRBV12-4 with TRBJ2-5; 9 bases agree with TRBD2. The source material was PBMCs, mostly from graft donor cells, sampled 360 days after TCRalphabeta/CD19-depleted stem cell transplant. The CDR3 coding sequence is TGTGCCAGCAGCCCCCAGGGGCGGGGGGGGGAGACCCAGTACTTC. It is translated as CASSPQGRGGETQYF.